The sample holds one count of the clone carrying this TCR beta chain. The junction does not match germline at one end; this may be a read error. CDR3 length: 17 residues. The germline V gene encodes CDR1 SGHRS and CDR2 YFSETQ. Libraries were prepared by immunoSEQ multiplex PCR; TCRdb keeps only in-frame clonotypes and omits some of them. The sample includes roughly 120,000 clones, just under 95% seen only once; the top ten take roughly 4%. These data belong to a study of control samples from healthy donors and cancer patients. The source of this sequence is a man under 40 in good health. This rearrangement joins TRBV5-1 to TRBJ1-2, with unresolved D. The sample comprised blood. CDR3 loop: CASRLEGARPPTGGYTF. The CDR3 DNA is TGCGCCAGCAGGTTGGAGGGCGCCCGCCCCCCGACCGGGGGCTACACCTTC.